The 28 T cell receptor beta chains listed next were all sequenced from one sample in a study of blood T cells in healthy people across ages (dated by TCRdb to between 2014 and 2017). Libraries were prepared through 5' RACE. The data were produced on an Illumina HiSeq 2500. A second PCR of 7 to 11 cycles was run with a J-beta primer mix and a sample-barcoded 5' primer. TCRdb passed the public sequencing reads through fastp at Q25 and MiXCR, retaining productive beta sequences. Every CDR3 protein is listed once, alongside the most common genes and DNA of its rows. The sample table records 780,000 or so distinct CDR3 sequences; about 55% of these occur just once. The ten largest clonotypes hold 40% to 50% of the sample. The sequencing input was blood. These receptor sequences come from an elderly man in good health.

The chain is built from TRBV6-5 and TRBJ2-1, with a tentative D call TRBD2 (5 bases). V was pared by 2 bases and J by 0 bases, with 8 bases between. The germline gives CDR1 MNHEY, CDR2 SVGAGI. This CDR3 region has 15 residues. This CDR3 is CASSYPGSSYNEQFF. The CDR3, as DNA: TGTGCCAGCAGTTACCCGGGGAGCTCCTACAATGAGCAGTTCTTC.

This clonotype came up a few times. This chain connects TRBV12-3 or TRBV12-4 to TRBJ1-6, with D hard to call. Between the trimmed V and J ends, which lost 4 bases and 10 bases, there was a span of 14 bases. This CDR3 contains 14 residues. CDR3 nucleotides: TGTGCCAGCAGTTCCGGGTACTCTTTCTCACCCCTCCACTTT. It encodes CASSSGYSFSPLHF.

In DNA form, the CDR3 reads TGTGCCAGCAGCTTGTGGGGACAGGGTTCAGGAGAGACCCAGTACTTC. As protein: CASSLWGQGSGETQYF. This chain connects TRBV7-3 to TRBJ2-5; 9 bases are a match to TRBD1. This CDR3 has 16 residues. Losses at the gene ends were 3 bases for V and 4 bases for J; bases not matched to a gene: 9. Germline assignment: CDR1 SGHTA and CDR2 FQGTGA.

This sequence joins TRBV5-1 and TRBJ1-1; possible D gene TRBD1, 6 bases. Trimming took off 2 bases at V and 6 bases at J, with 11 bases between the two ends. This CDR3 has 13 amino acids. Germline values: CDR1 SGHRS, CDR2 YFSETQ. The CDR3 nucleotides are TGCGCCAGCAGCTTAAGGGGGTCCCCTGAAGCTTTCTTT. This gives the protein CASSLRGSPEAFF.

Details on this clonotype: The junction and the germline gene differ at one end; a read error may be behind it. The rearrangement joins TRBV20-1 to TRBJ1-1; D is undetermined. The length of the CDR3 is 14 residues. Per the germline V gene, CDR1 is DFQATT and CDR2 is SNEGSKA (reference sequence). The CDR3 is CSTRDAHRNTEAFF. The CDR3 DNA reads TGCAGTACTAGAGATGCCCATAGAAACACTGAAGCTTTCTTT.

The rearrangement links TRBV20-1 to TRBJ2-4, with 7 bases that match TRBD1. The CDR3 has 15 amino acids. V gave up 0 bases and J gave up 7 bases; unmatched junction bases: 9. Germline V gene lookup returns CDR1 DFQATT and CDR2 SNEGSKA (reference sequence). CDR3 in DNA: TGCAGTGCTAGAGATTCAGGGGGTCACACTAACATTCAGTACTTC. Its translation is CSARDSGGHTNIQYF.

In its sample, this clonotype was seen once. The V call is TRBV18, the J call TRBJ1-2; 11 bases align to TRBD1. V dropped 8 bases and J dropped 8; count of bases not matched to a gene: 10. Per germline, CDR1 KGHSH and CDR2 LQKENI. This CDR3 is built from 14 residues. This CDR3 reads CASVGTGGTRGYTF. Written as DNA, the CDR3 is TGTGCCAGCGTCGGGACAGGGGGTACGAGGGGCTACACCTTC.

V usage is TRBV6-1 and J usage is TRBJ2-5, with D perhaps given as TRBD1 or TRBD2 (5 bases each). The length of the CDR3 is 15 residues. V lost 1 base to trimming and J lost 2 bases, with 11 bases between them. Germline CDR1 and CDR2: MNHNS and SASEGT. DNA for the CDR3: TGTGCCAGCAGTGAAGACGGGGCCCCGCAAGAGACCCAGTACTTC. Its protein is CASSEDGAPQETQYF.

The gene calls are TRBV5-6 and TRBJ2-7; D ambiguous. The germline gives CDR1 SGHDT, CDR2 YYEEEE. V was cut by 1 base and J by 7 bases, with 9 bases left in between. This CDR3 region has 12 residues. Written as DNA, the CDR3 is TGTGCCAGCAGCTTGTACGAGAGAGAGCAGTACTTC. Protein sequence: CASSLYEREQYF.

This clonotype was observed once. The rearrangement joins TRBV7-3 to TRBJ2-1, with TRBD2 identical over 8 bases. CDR1 is SGHTA and CDR2 is FQGTGA in the germline V gene. Trimming at V came to 5 bases and at J to 7 bases, leaving 7 bases not matched to a gene. CDR3 length: 14 residues. The CDR3: CASSTRGGENEQFF. CDR3 coding DNA: TGTGCCAGCAGCACCCGGGGGGGAGAGAATGAGCAGTTCTTC.

This clonotype was seen at least ten times. V gene TRBV10-2 combines with J gene TRBJ2-3; TRBD2 is a possible D gene (6 bases). Germline V gene sequence: CDR1 WSHSY, CDR2 SAAADI. Trimming removed 3 bases from V and 4 bases from J, with 8 bases in between. The CDR3 has 13 amino acids. CDR3 in DNA: TGCGCCAGCAGTGACGGGAGTCCAGATACGCAGTATTTT. Protein: CASSDGSPDTQYF.

The chain employs TRBV25-1 and TRBJ2-3; weak D call: TRBD1 (5 bases). Trimming stripped 3 bases from V and 0 bases from J, with 16 bases between. The CDR3 spans 17 residues. Looked up from germline, CDR1 is MGHDK and CDR2 is SYGVNS. In nucleotides, the CDR3 is TGTGCCAGCAGTGACCAGCCTGGGGCACCTAGCACAGATACGCAGTATTTT. Translated: CASSDQPGAPSTDTQYF.

In its sample, this clonotype was seen a few times. V usage is TRBV10-3 and J usage is TRBJ1-2; 9 bases map to TRBD1. Germline V gene data show CDR1 as ENHRY and CDR2 as SYGVKD. This CDR3 has 18 amino acids. V gave up 2 bases and J gave up 3 bases; unmatched junction bases: 13. The CDR3 coding sequence is TGTGCCATCAGTGAGATCGGTTTGGGACAGGGTAGGGACTATGGCTACACCTTC. Protein product: CAISEIGLGQGRDYGYTF.

This rearrangement joins TRBV4-1 to TRBJ2-5, with D unclear. CDR1 and CDR2 from the germline V gene are MGHRA and YSYEKL. V was clipped by 3 bases and J by 4 bases, with 12 bases between them. CDR3 size: 14 residues. The CDR3 here is CASSQPDPRETQYF. The CDR3 DNA is TGCGCCAGCAGCCAGCCGGACCCCCGAGAGACCCAGTACTTC.

The chain links TRBV5-1 to TRBJ2-1; maybe TRBD1 (7 bases). Trimming removed 3 bases at V and 12 bases at J, with 16 bases between. CDR1 is SGHRS, CDR2 YFSETQ, per germline. CDR3 length equals 13 residues. CDR3 DNA: TGCGCCAGCAGCTCGGAAAGACAGGGACTGCAGTTCTTC. It is translated as CASSSERQGLQFF.

This chain links TRBV6-1 with TRBJ2-5; weak D call: TRBD2 (6 bases). Germline V lookup: CDR1 MNHNS, CDR2 SASEGT. The CDR3 extends over 16 amino acids. The V end was cut by 10 bases, the J end by 2 bases, with 23 bases between. This CDR3 is CATPVRDGGFQETQYF. CDR3 nucleotide sequence: TGTGCCACCCCGGTCCGGGACGGGGGATTTCAAGAGACCCAGTACTTC.

The table lists this clonotype with a few counts. CDR3 loop: CASSTSGTGGTDTQYF. The CDR3 region has the DNA TGTGCCAGCAGTACTAGCGGCACTGGGGGCACAGATACGCAGTATTTT. The V call is TRBV25-1, the J call TRBJ2-3, with TRBD2 identical over 8 bases. V was pared by 5 bases and J by 1 base, with 8 bases of the junction left unmatched. The CDR3 extends over 16 amino acids. Germline V lookup: CDR1 MGHDK, CDR2 SYGVNS.

There are a few counts of this clonotype. This rearrangement joins TRBV29-1 to TRBJ2-1, with 9 bases matching TRBD2. This CDR3 contains 16 residues. Trimming at V came to 3 bases and at J to 12 bases, leaving 18 bases not matched to a gene. The germline CDR1 and CDR2 sequences are SQVTM and ANQGSEA. Here the CDR3 DNA reads TGCAGCGTTGATGGGGTAGCGGGAGACCTGCGAGGCTGGCAGTTCTTC. Residues: CSVDGVAGDLRGWQFF.

Here the CDR3 DNA reads TGTGCCAGCAGTGGGGAAGCCGGGACAGGGGGCGGAGGCTACACCTTC. It codes for CASSGEAGTGGGGYTF. The chain carries TRBV6-1 and TRBJ1-2; the match to TRBD1 covers 12 bases. V lost 4 bases to trimming and J lost 8 bases; unmatched junction nucleotides: 11. CDR3 length: 16 amino acids. CDR1 is MNHNS and CDR2 is SASEGT in the germline V gene.

V gene TRBV10-3 combines with J gene TRBJ2-5; 7 nucleotides align to TRBD1. The end of the DNA aligns better with TRBJ2-7, so the J call may be wrong. CDR1 is ENHRY, CDR2 SYGVKD, per germline. This CDR3 spans 14 amino acids. The CDR3 spells CAIGKVAGGYEQYF. The CDR3 DNA reads as TGTGCCATCGGAAAAGTAGCAGGGGGCTACGAGCAGTACTTC.

The chain uses TRBV7-2 and TRBJ2-2, with 7 bases matching TRBD2. Germline CDR1 and CDR2: SGHTA and FQGNSA. J gave up 6 bases and V 1 base, and 2 bases lay outside the gene matches. The CDR3 length is 14 residues. The CDR3 loop is CASSLGLASGELFF. The CDR3 nucleotides read TGTGCCAGCAGCTTAGGACTAGCCTCCGGGGAGCTGTTTTTT.

The chain recombines TRBV5-1 with TRBJ2-3; maybe TRBD2 (6 bases). Trimming removed 1 base from V and 0 bases from J, with 12 bases in between. CDR3 size: 16 residues. Germline V CDR1 and CDR2: SGHRS, YFSETQ. CDR3 DNA: TGCGCCAGCAGCTTGTTAGGGGAGGCCAGCACAGATACGCAGTATTTT. This encodes CASSLLGEASTDTQYF.

The rearrangement links TRBV11-2 to TRBJ2-1; TRBD1 agrees at 7 bases. CDR1 and CDR2 (germline): SGHAT, FQNNGV. The CDR3 extends over 16 amino acids. With V trimmed by 2 bases and J by 7 bases, 11 bases remained unmatched. The chain's CDR3 is CASSLNTGVLGNEQFF. The CDR3 nucleotides are TGTGCCAGCAGCTTAAATACAGGGGTCTTGGGGAATGAGCAGTTCTTC.

This clonotype showed up just a few times. The CDR3 reads CASSEGQGFANYGYTF. The DNA for the CDR3 is TGTGCCAGCAGCGAGGGACAGGGGTTCGCTAACTATGGCTACACCTTC. The gene calls are TRBV11-1 and TRBJ1-2, with 10 bases lining up with TRBD1. The CDR3 extends over 16 amino acids. Germline V gene data show CDR1 as SGHAT and CDR2 as FQDESV (reference sequence). V trimming: 5 bases; J trimming: 0 bases; junction bases outside the gene matches: 6.

The V gene is TRBV18, the J gene TRBJ1-4, with unresolved D. V dropped 2 bases and J dropped 0 bases, with 7 bases sitting between them. The CDR3 loop spans 15 amino acids. Germline lookup yields CDR1 KGHSH and CDR2 LQKENI. The CDR3 here is CASSPRTTTNEKLFF. The CDR3 DNA is TGTGCCAGCTCACCAAGAACGACAACTAATGAAAAACTGTTTTTT.

This clonotype was seen a handful of times. The chain recombines TRBV29-1 with TRBJ2-7; unclear D gene. The CDR3 contains 12 residues. V was pared by 2 bases and J by 1 base, with 6 bases between. Germline values: CDR1 SQVTM, CDR2 ANQGSEA. The CDR3 protein is CSVESASYEQYF. CDR3 bases: TGCAGCGTTGAATCAGCTTCCTACGAGCAGTACTTC.

Here the CDR3 reads CASSYEQGREKLFF. Written as DNA, the CDR3 is TGTGCCAGCAGTTACGAACAGGGACGCGAAAAACTGTTTTTT. The chain is built from TRBV6-7 and TRBJ1-4, with a tentative D call TRBD1 (6 bases). TRBV6-7 is an ORF, with its function uncertain. The length of the CDR3 is 14 residues. Trimming removed 2 bases at V and 8 bases at J, with 12 bases between.

This chain's CDR3 is CASRSGRSNTQYF. The CDR3, as DNA: TGTGCCAGCCGCTCCGGCCGATCCAATACGCAGTATTTT. The chain links TRBV7-2 to TRBJ2-3; D is unresolved. With 8 bases removed from V and 7 bases from J, the gap between germline ends came to 16 bases. Germline CDR1 SGHTA, CDR2 FQGNSA. The CDR3 spans 13 residues.